This T cell receptor (beta chain) comes out of a study of shared clonotypes between healthy human individuals. Study-wide background: Per donor, three plates held CD4 naive cells, three held CD4 memory, two held CD8 naive and one held CD8 memory.

CD4+ cells were split into CD45RA+ naive and CD45RA-negative memory subsets. Germline CDR1 reads MDHEN; CDR2 reads SYDVKM. V was pared by 4 bases and J by 6 bases, with 15 bases of the junction left unmatched. The CDR3 totals 18 residues. TCRdb's copy holds only in-frame clones and misses some; the assay was immunoSEQ multiplex PCR. The data contain about 680,000 clones, around 73% of them seen just once; the ten biggest clones take up 1.5% to 2%. The source material was memory CD4+ T cells sorted from blood. Subset described: CD45RA-negative fraction. The sequence derives from a woman aged 25 to 39 in good health. The V call is TRBV28, the J call TRBJ2-2, with 9 bases that match TRBD1. CDR3 coding DNA: TGTGCCAGCAGTTCGAAAAACCCGGACAGGGGATTGTCCGGGGAGCTGTTTTTT. The encoded protein is CASSSKNPDRGLSGELFF.